The source of this T cell receptor beta chain is a study of T cell repertoires in cytomegalovirus infection. Study details: Public TCR beta signatures were indicative of both CMV infection and a matching HLA type. The study, taken as a whole, reports: Ex vivo responses were dominated by HLA-C-restricted CMV-specific TCR beta clonotypes. Cumulative public TCR beta family frequency identified CMV carriers with the relevant HLA.

Germline loops: CDR1 MNHNS, CDR2 SASEGT. V lost 6 bases and J lost 0; bases outside the gene matches: 10. The CDR3 runs to 18 residues. This clonotype was recorded a few times. Antigen unknown. One entry per CDR3 protein results from TCRdb running MiXCR on the reads. This sample has about 230,000 distinct CDR3 sequences, with over 20% found just once. The rearrangement joins TRBV6-1 to TRBJ2-7; 14 bases agree with TRBD2. This TCR came from a human donor in good health (CMV status not recorded). Some clones in this sample may be carry-over from other donors' samples. The specimen was CD8+ T cells from PBMCs. CDR3 nucleotides: TGTGCCAGCAGAAGGGGACTAGCGGGGGTTACAAGCTCCTACGAGCAGTACTTC. Translated: CASRRGLAGVTSSYEQYF.